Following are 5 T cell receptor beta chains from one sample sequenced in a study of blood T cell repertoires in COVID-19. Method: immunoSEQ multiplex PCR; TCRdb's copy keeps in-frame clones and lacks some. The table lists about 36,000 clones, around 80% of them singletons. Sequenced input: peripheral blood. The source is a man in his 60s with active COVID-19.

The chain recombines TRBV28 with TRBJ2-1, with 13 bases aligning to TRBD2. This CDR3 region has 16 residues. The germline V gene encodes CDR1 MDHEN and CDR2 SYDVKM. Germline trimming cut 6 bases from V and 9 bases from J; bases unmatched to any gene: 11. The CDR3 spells CASSLFTSGRATEQFF. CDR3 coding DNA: TGTGCCAGCAGCCTCTTCACTAGCGGGAGGGCCACTGAGCAGTTCTTC.

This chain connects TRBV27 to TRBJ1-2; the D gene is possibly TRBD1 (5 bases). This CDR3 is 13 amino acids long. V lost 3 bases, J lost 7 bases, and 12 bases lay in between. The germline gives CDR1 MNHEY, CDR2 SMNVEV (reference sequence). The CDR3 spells CASSFSAGLGYTF. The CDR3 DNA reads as TGTGCCAGCAGTTTCTCGGCGGGGCTTGGCTACACCTTC.

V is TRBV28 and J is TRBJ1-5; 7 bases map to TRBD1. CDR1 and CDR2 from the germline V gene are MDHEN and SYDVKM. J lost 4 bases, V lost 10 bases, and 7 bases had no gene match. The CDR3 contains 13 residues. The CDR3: CATAGTANQPQHF. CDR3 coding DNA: TGTGCCACCGCCGGGACAGCAAATCAGCCCCAGCATTTT. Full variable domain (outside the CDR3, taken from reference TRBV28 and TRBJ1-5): DVKVTQSSRYLVKRTGEKVFLECVQDMDHENMFWYRQDPGLGLRLIYFSYDVKMKEKGDIPEGYSVSREKKERFSLILESASTNQTSMYLCATAGTANQPQHFGDGTRLSIL.

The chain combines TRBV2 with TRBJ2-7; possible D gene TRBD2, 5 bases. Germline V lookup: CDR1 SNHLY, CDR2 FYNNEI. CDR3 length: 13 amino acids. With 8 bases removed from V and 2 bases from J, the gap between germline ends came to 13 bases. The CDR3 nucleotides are TGTGCCAGCCAACTGACGGGAACCTACGAGCAGTACTTC. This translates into CASQLTGTYEQYF. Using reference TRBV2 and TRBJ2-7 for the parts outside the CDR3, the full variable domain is EPEVTQTPSHQVTQMGQEVILRCVPISNHLYFYWYRQILGQKVEFLVSFYNNEISEKSEIFDDQFSVERPDGSNFTLKIRSTKLEDSAMYFCASQLTGTYEQYFGPGTRLTVT.

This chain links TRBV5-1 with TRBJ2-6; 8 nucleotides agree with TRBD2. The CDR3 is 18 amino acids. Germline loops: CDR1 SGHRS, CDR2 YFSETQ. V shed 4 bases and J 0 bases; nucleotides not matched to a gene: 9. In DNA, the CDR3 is TGCGCCAGCAGCATTTGGGGGGCGGGAGGCTCTGGGGCCAACGTCCTGACTTTC. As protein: CASSIWGAGGSGANVLTF.